These 18 T cell receptor beta chains share one sample of origin, sequenced in a study of Ad26.COV2.S vaccination and SARS-CoV-2 variants. Sequenced by immunoSEQ multiplex PCR; TCRdb stores in-frame clones only, minus some. The table lists 300,000 to 400,000 clones, about 86% of them singletons. The treatment was: some 20 received Ad26.COV2.S at low or high dose, single or two shots; roughly 5 received placebo; per-sample allocation not given. It was on day 63 after the first vaccine or placebo injection that samples were taken. The sequencing here drew on peripheral blood, taken in a trial of Ad26.COV2.S vaccine versus placebo. The receptors were gathered from a person between 18 and 65 years old who received the Ad26.COV2.S COVID-19 vaccine or a placebo.

V is TRBV28 and J is TRBJ1-2; D is perhaps TRBD1 (5 bases). This CDR3 is built from 12 residues. Germline V CDR1 and CDR2: MDHEN, SYDVKM. V lost 9 bases and J 3 bases, leaving 11 bases between the germline ends. The CDR3 DNA reads as TGTGCCAGTTCGACAGATGACTATGGCTACACCTTC. Residues: CASSTDDYGYTF.

The chain employs TRBV5-1 and TRBJ2-2, with 10 bases matching TRBD2. The trim removed 2 bases at V and 5 bases at J, leaving 3 bases unmatched. CDR3 length equals 15 residues. The germline V gene encodes CDR1 SGHRS and CDR2 YFSETQ. The CDR3 sequence is CASSLLAGLTGELFF. In nucleotides, the CDR3 is TGCGCCAGCAGCTTACTAGCGGGGTTGACCGGGGAGCTGTTTTTT.

This chain joins TRBV6-5 and TRBJ1-4; weak D call: TRBD1 (6 bases). The V and J ends lost 6 bases and 8 bases respectively, with 16 bases between them. Germline CDR1 MNHEY, CDR2 SVGAGI. The CDR3 has 14 amino acids. The CDR3 loop is CASSKGQSREKLFF. DNA of the CDR3: TGTGCCAGCAGCAAAGGACAGAGTAGGGAAAAACTGTTTTTT.

The chain combines TRBV5-6 with TRBJ2-3; no clear D. Germline V gene lookup returns CDR1 SGHDT and CDR2 YYEEEE. Trimming pared 3 bases from V and 6 bases from J, leaving 20 bases between. The CDR3 consists of 16 residues. The CDR3 reads CASSSLEEAPADTQYF. The CDR3 coding sequence is TGTGCCAGCAGCTCCTTAGAGGAAGCGCCCGCGGATACGCAGTATTTT.

The V and J genes are TRBV3-1 (or the pseudogene TRBV3-2) and TRBJ2-7; D gene uncertain. The V gene's germline CDR1 is LGHDT and CDR2 YNNKEL (reference sequence). The CDR3 extends over 16 amino acids. Trimming shortened V by 3 bases and J by 5 bases, and 20 bases separated the two germline ends. The CDR3 DNA is TGTGCCAGCAGCCATAAAGACGGCCCGCCGAAACACGAGCAGTACTTC. Amino acids: CASSHKDGPPKHEQYF.

This clone was picked up one time. The V and J genes are TRBV4-2 and TRBJ2-5; D gene uncertain. V lost 6 bases to trimming and J lost 5 bases, with 13 bases between them. The CDR3 covers 13 residues. Germline CDR1 LGHNA, CDR2 YNFKEQ. The CDR3 loop reads CASRNHETETQYF. CDR3 nucleotides: TGTGCCAGCAGAAATCACGAAACGGAGACCCAGTACTTC.

This sequence joins TRBV2 and TRBJ1-1; no firm D call. This CDR3 contains 14 residues. V lost 6 bases to trimming and J lost 3 bases, with 14 bases between them. Germline V gives CDR1 SNHLY, CDR2 FYNNEI. The CDR3 sequence is CASSPGNLYTEAFF. In DNA form, the CDR3 reads TGTGCCAGCAGCCCCGGGAACCTGTACACTGAAGCTTTCTTT.

The V and J genes are TRBV6-4 and TRBJ1-1; possible D gene TRBD1, 5 bases. CDR3 length: 13 amino acids. V was clipped by 2 bases and J by 2 bases, with 6 bases between them. CDR1 is MRHNA, CDR2 SNTAGT, per germline. The CDR3 DNA follows: TGTGCCAGCAGTGACCAGGGTAACACTGAAGCTTTCTTT. Translation gives CASSDQGNTEAFF.

The chain uses TRBV29-1 and TRBJ2-7; 8 positions agree with TRBD1. Germline loops: CDR1 SQVTM, CDR2 ANQGSEA. CDR3 length: 14 amino acids. Trimming took 3 bases from V and 3 from J; bases not matched to a gene: 7. The DNA of the CDR3 is TGCAGCGTTGAGGACAGGGACTTCAACTACGAGCAGTACTTC. Protein sequence: CSVEDRDFNYEQYF.

This chain links TRBV19 with TRBJ2-5; D is uncertain. Trimming removed 5 bases at V and 1 base at J, with 17 bases between. Germline V gene sequence: CDR1 LNHDA, CDR2 SQIVND (reference sequence). The CDR3 runs to 16 residues. Here the CDR3 reads CASSPRGARAQETQYF. The CDR3 DNA sequence: TGTGCCAGTAGTCCCAGAGGTGCTAGGGCCCAAGAGACCCAGTACTTC.

The rearrangement uses TRBV6-2 or TRBV6-3 and TRBJ1-5; possibly TRBD1 for D (6 bases). The CDR3 has 15 amino acids. The germline V gene encodes CDR1 MNHEY and CDR2 SVGEGT. Trimming left V 4 bases short and J 6 bases short, with 16 bases between. The CDR3 is CASSFSTGTGQPQHF. The CDR3 DNA is TGTGCCAGCAGTTTTTCTACAGGGACCGGTCAGCCCCAGCATTTT.

With regard to this clone: Other nucleotide sequences from this sample produce the same CDR3. The V gene is TRBV7-2, the J gene TRBJ1-5; D call uncertain. The CDR3 loop spans 13 amino acids. The V end lost 1 base, the J end lost 6 bases, and 7 bases lay between the germline ends. From germline, CDR1 is SGHTA and CDR2 FQGNSA. The DNA of the CDR3 is TGTGCCAGCAGCTTAGGGAGGAGTCAGCCCCAGCATTTT. This sequence encodes CASSLGRSQPQHF.

In this sample, this clone turned up a few times. This rearrangement joins TRBV6-1 to TRBJ1-1; the D gene is possibly TRBD1 (5 bases). Germline V gene data show CDR1 as MNHNS and CDR2 as SASEGT. This CDR3 contains 15 residues. Trimming took 3 bases from V and 4 from J, leaving 15 bases between them. CDR3 protein: CASSDRRGWVTEAFF. The CDR3 nucleotides read TGTGCCAGCAGTGACCGCCGGGGGTGGGTCACTGAAGCTTTCTTT.

The V call is TRBV6-5, the J call TRBJ1-1; 8 nucleotides match TRBD1. V trimming: 7 bases; J trimming: 9 bases; junction bases outside the gene matches: 7. The CDR3 runs to 12 residues. CDR1 MNHEY and CDR2 SVGAGI come from the germline V gene. CDR3 protein: CASTSRQGKAFF. CDR3 coding DNA: TGTGCCAGCACCTCTAGACAGGGGAAAGCTTTCTTT.

This rearrangement joins TRBV5-4 to TRBJ2-5, with TRBD2 matching 9 bases. The CDR3 is 15 residues long. Germline V gene lookup returns CDR1 SGHNT and CDR2 YYREEE (reference sequence). Trimming took 1 base from V and 2 from J; bases not matched to a gene: 3. Here the CDR3 reads CASSLILAGQETQYF. CDR3 bases: TGTGCCAGCAGCTTGATCCTAGCGGGGCAAGAGACCCAGTACTTC. The entire variable domain, with the rest obtained from reference TRBV5-4 and TRBJ2-5, is as follows: ETGVTQSPTHLIKTRGQQVTLRCSSQSGHNTVSWYQQALGQGPQFIFQYYREEENGRGNFPPRFSGLQFPNYSSELNVNALELDDSALYLCASSLILAGQETQYFGPGTRLLVL.

This clone was picked up one time. The chain is built from TRBV6-5 and TRBJ1-5; TRBD1 is a possible D gene (5 bases). The CDR3 is 15 amino acids. Germline lookup yields CDR1 MNHEY and CDR2 SVGAGI. V was clipped by 7 bases and J by 2 bases, with 15 bases between them. CDR3 nucleotides: TGTGCCAGCACCGAAGGGACGGGGGGCAATCAGCCCCAGCATTTT. Its protein is CASTEGTGGNQPQHF.

The CDR3 protein is CASSHRGQSNYGYTF. CDR3 bases: TGCGCCAGCAGCCATCGGGGGCAGTCGAACTATGGCTACACCTTC. The chain has TRBV4-3 and TRBJ1-2, with D possibly TRBD1 on 6 matching bases. Between the trimmed V and J ends, which lost 3 bases and 2 bases, there was a span of 13 bases. From germline, CDR1 is LGHNA and CDR2 YSLEER. The CDR3 loop spans 15 amino acids.

V is TRBV3-1 (or the pseudogene TRBV3-2) and J is TRBJ2-5, with 12 positions matching TRBD2. The CDR3 has 16 residues. V was clipped by 2 bases and J by 9 bases; unmatched bases: 10. The germline gives CDR1 LGHDT, CDR2 YNNKEL (reference sequence). CDR3 sequence: CASSQRAGLAGLSQYF. As DNA, the CDR3 is TGTGCCAGCAGCCAAAGAGCTGGACTAGCGGGGTTGTCCCAGTACTTC.